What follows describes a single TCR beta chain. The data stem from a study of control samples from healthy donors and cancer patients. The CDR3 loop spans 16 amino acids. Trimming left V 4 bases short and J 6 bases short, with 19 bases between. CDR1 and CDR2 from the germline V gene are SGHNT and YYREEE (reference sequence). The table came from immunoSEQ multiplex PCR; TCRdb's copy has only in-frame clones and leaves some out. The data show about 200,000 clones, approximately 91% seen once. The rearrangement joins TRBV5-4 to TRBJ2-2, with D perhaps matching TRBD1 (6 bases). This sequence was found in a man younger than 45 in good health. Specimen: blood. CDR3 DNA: TGTGCCAGCAGCACCGTGACAGGACAAAGTTCCGGGGAGCTGTTTTTT. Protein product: CASSTVTGQSSGELFF.